The 23 T cell receptor beta chains below come from one sample, sequenced in a study of shared clonotypes between healthy human individuals. The table came from immunoSEQ multiplex PCR; TCRdb's copy has only in-frame clones and leaves some out. The data hold about 2.4 million clones, with more than 85% observed a single time. Source material: naive CD4+ T cells from PBMCs. Described subset: CD45RA+ positively selected. The receptors originated from a man younger than 35 in good health. Some clones in this sample may be carry-over from other donors' samples.

J is TRBJ2-2 and V is TRBV5-1; weak D call: TRBD2 (5 bases). CDR1 is SGHRS and CDR2 is YFSETQ in the germline V gene. This CDR3 has 16 amino acids. V was clipped by 0 bases and J by 5 bases, with 14 bases between them. In nucleotides, the CDR3 is TGCGCCAGCAGCTTGGAGGGAAACAAGCGGACCGGGGAGCTGTTTTTT. Protein: CASSLEGNKRTGELFF.

The V gene is TRBV11-3, the J gene TRBJ2-1; 12 bases are a match to TRBD2. This CDR3 is 15 amino acids long. Germline V gene sequence: CDR1 SGHNT, CDR2 YENEEA. Trimming at V came to 4 bases and at J to 7 bases, leaving 5 bases not matched to a gene. The CDR3 region is CASSSGLAGTNEQFF. CDR3 nucleotides: TGTGCCAGCAGCTCAGGACTAGCGGGAACGAATGAGCAGTTCTTC.

V and J are TRBV7-9 and TRBJ1-1; 9 nucleotides align to TRBD1. J gave up 1 base and V 3 bases, and 6 bases lay outside the gene matches. The CDR3 length is 16 residues. Per the germline V gene, CDR1 is SEHNR and CDR2 is FQNEAQ (reference sequence). The CDR3, as DNA: TGTGCCAGCAGCTTGGGACAGGGTGAAGGGAACACTGAAGCTTTCTTT. Encoded protein: CASSLGQGEGNTEAFF.

The V and J genes are TRBV6-1 and TRBJ1-2, with unresolved D. Trimming shortened V by 2 bases and J by 0 bases, and 10 bases separated the two germline ends. The CDR3 length is 15 residues. The germline V gene encodes CDR1 MNHNS and CDR2 SASEGT. The CDR3 protein is CASSEPNQPNYGYTF. The CDR3 DNA sequence: TGTGCCAGCAGTGAACCTAACCAGCCTAACTATGGCTACACCTTC.

J is TRBJ2-5 and V is TRBV7-2, with D maybe TRBD1 (6 bases). V was pared by 5 bases and J by 1 base, with 14 bases between. The CDR3 has 15 amino acids. In germline, CDR1 is SGHTA, CDR2 FQGNSA. This CDR3 reads CASSRTVSIQETQYF. CDR3 sequence (DNA): TGTGCCAGCAGCCGGACAGTTAGCATCCAAGAGACCCAGTACTTC.

The chain combines TRBV9 with TRBJ2-3; D gene unclear. Trimming removed 0 bases at V and 3 bases at J, with 11 bases between. The CDR3 has 15 amino acids. Germline V gene data show CDR1 as SGDLS and CDR2 as YYNGEE. In nucleotides, the CDR3 is TGTGCCAGCAGCGTAGGGCCTACTTGGACAGATACGCAGTATTTT. Amino acids: CASSVGPTWTDTQYF. Full variable domain (outside the CDR3, taken from reference TRBV9 and TRBJ2-3): DSGVTQTPKHLITATGQRVTLRCSPRSGDLSVYWYQQSLDQGLQFLIQYYNGEERAKGNILERFSAQQFPDLHSELNLSSLELGDSALYFCASSVGPTWTDTQYFGPGTRLTVL.

The chain uses TRBV5-8 and TRBJ1-5; 8 bases agree with TRBD1. The ends lost 4 bases at V and 0 bases at J; junction bases unmatched: 9. Germline values: CDR1 SGHTS, CDR2 YDEGEE. The CDR3 contains 17 residues. The CDR3 sequence is CASSGKDRALSNQPQHF. Written as DNA, the CDR3 is TGTGCCAGCAGCGGCAAGGACAGGGCCCTTAGCAATCAGCCCCAGCATTTT.

The chain has TRBV7-2 and TRBJ2-2, with 12 nucleotides matching TRBD2. Germline assignment: CDR1 SGHTA and CDR2 FQGNSA. Trimming cost V 4 bases and J 7 bases; bases outside gene matches: 4. The CDR3 spans 15 residues. CDR3 region: CASSWTSGIDGELFF. The CDR3 DNA reads as TGTGCCAGCAGCTGGACTAGCGGGATTGACGGGGAGCTGTTTTTT.

As to this clone: The sample contains more than one DNA sequence encoding this CDR3. The gene calls are TRBV30 and TRBJ1-1; possibly TRBD1 for D (5 bases). Trimming took 0 bases from V and 3 from J, leaving 5 bases between them. CDR3 size: 12 residues. Germline values: CDR1 GTSNPN, CDR2 SVGIG (reference sequence). CDR3 amino acids: CAWSVGDTEAFF. The CDR3 bases are TGTGCCTGGAGTGTGGGGGACACTGAAGCTTTCTTT.

This chain joins TRBV6-1 and TRBJ2-7; D tentatively reads TRBD1 or TRBD2 (5 bases each). V was clipped by 7 bases and J by 0 bases, with 16 bases between them. The CDR3 spans 15 residues. Germline V gene sequence: CDR1 MNHNS, CDR2 SASEGT. The CDR3 DNA is TGTGCCAGCACCAAAGAGGGGCCTTACTCCTACGAGCAGTACTTC. It is translated as CASTKEGPYSYEQYF.

This clone was observed once. The chain joins TRBV30 to TRBJ2-2; TRBD2 matches at 7 bases. This CDR3 spans 15 amino acids. Germline V gene sequence: CDR1 GTSNPN, CDR2 SVGIG (reference sequence). The V gene end was trimmed by 3 bases and the J gene end by 6 bases; junction bases not matched to a gene: 10. For the CDR3, the DNA is TGTGCCTGGAGCACCGGGACTACAGTCTCCGGGGAGCTGTTTTTT. Translating it yields CAWSTGTTVSGELFF.

The chain links TRBV28 to TRBJ1-4; TRBD1 is a possible D gene (6 bases). Germline V lookup: CDR1 MDHEN, CDR2 SYDVKM. Trimming left V 11 bases short and J 5 bases short, with 18 bases between. CDR3 size: 14 residues. CDR3 DNA: TGTGCCGTAACGAGGGGGGGTCAGAATGAAAAACTGTTTTTT. It is translated as CAVTRGGQNEKLFF.

The rearrangement uses TRBV5-1 and TRBJ2-1; TRBD1 matches at 9 bases. The junction had 9 bases not matched to a gene; V was cut back by 4 bases and J by 7 bases. Germline CDR1 is SGHRS and CDR2 is YFSETQ. CDR3 size: 15 residues. The DNA for the CDR3 is TGCGCCAGCAGCCCGGGGGACAGGGCTACTAATGAGCAGTTCTTC. This codes for CASSPGDRATNEQFF. The full variable domain, completed using reference TRBV5-1 and TRBJ2-1, is KAGVTQTPRYLIKTRGQQVTLSCSPISGHRSVSWYQQTPGQGLQFLFEYFSETQRNKGNFPGRFSGRQFSNSRSEMNVSTLELGDSALYLCASSPGDRATNEQFFGPGTRLTVL.

V is TRBV2 and J is TRBJ1-2; 12 positions match TRBD1. The CDR3 loop spans 13 amino acids. V lost 7 bases, J lost 8 bases, and 5 bases stayed unmatched. Germline assignment: CDR1 SNHLY and CDR2 FYNNEI. CDR3 DNA sequence: TGTGCCAGCAATCCGGGACAGGGGGCCGGCTACACCTTC. Translating gives CASNPGQGAGYTF.

DNA for the CDR3: TGTGCCAGCAGTTCCCCTGGGGGGGTAGGCTACACCTTC. Protein sequence: CASSSPGGVGYTF. V and J are TRBV28 and TRBJ1-2; D is possibly TRBD1 (5 bases). The V gene's germline CDR1 is MDHEN and CDR2 SYDVKM. V was pared by 4 bases and J by 8 bases, with 14 bases between. This CDR3 is built from 13 residues.

This clone was found once. The chain is built from TRBV27 and TRBJ1-5; 7 positions agree with TRBD1. V shed 5 bases, J shed 6 bases, and the junction held 7 bases outside the gene matches. The CDR3 runs to 14 residues. Looked up from germline, CDR1 is MNHEY and CDR2 is SMNVEV (reference sequence). CDR3 DNA: TGTGCCAGCAGTCCGACAGGGCCAAGTCAGCCCCAGCATTTT. This sequence encodes CASSPTGPSQPQHF.

In its sample, this clone was seen a few times. V is TRBV29-1 and J is TRBJ1-4, with D hard to call. The CDR3 length is 10 residues. Trimming took off 6 bases at V and 7 bases at J, with 6 bases between the two ends. Per the germline V gene, CDR1 is SQVTM and CDR2 is ANQGSEA. CDR3 loop: CSVLSEKLFF. As DNA, the CDR3 is TGCAGCGTCCTTTCTGAAAAACTGTTTTTT.

The rearrangement joins TRBV29-1 to TRBJ2-2; D is undetermined. The CDR3 length is 15 residues. Germline CDR1 is SQVTM and CDR2 is ANQGSEA. V gave up 7 bases and J gave up 0 bases, with 15 bases separating them. The CDR3 spells CSAGTNIANTGELFF. CDR3 coding DNA: TGCAGCGCTGGAACGAACATAGCGAACACCGGGGAGCTGTTTTTT.

The chain has TRBV15 and TRBJ1-2, with 9 bases lining up with TRBD1. The germline V gene has CDR1 LNHNV and CDR2 YYDKDF (reference sequence). With 6 bases clipped from V and 4 bases from J, the junction kept 12 bases outside the gene matches. This CDR3 is built from 16 residues. As DNA, the CDR3 is TGTGCCACCAGGCCGGGGACAGGGATCGGGGTCTATGGCTACACCTTC. Protein product: CATRPGTGIGVYGYTF.

The chain links TRBV28 to TRBJ1-3; D remains ambiguous. The CDR3 sequence is 14 residues long. Trimming removed 4 bases from V and 1 base from J, with 8 bases in between. From germline, CDR1 is MDHEN and CDR2 SYDVKM. The CDR3 loop reads CASSSDRSGNTIYF. The CDR3 coding sequence is TGTGCCAGCAGTTCGGACCGGTCTGGAAACACCATATATTTT. Full variable domain (remainder filled in from reference TRBV28 and TRBJ1-3): DVKVTQSSRYLVKRTGEKVFLECVQDMDHENMFWYRQDPGLGLRLIYFSYDVKMKEKGDIPEGYSVSREKKERFSLILESASTNQTSMYLCASSSDRSGNTIYFGEGSWLTVV.

The gene calls are TRBV30 and TRBJ2-4; D unclear. V lost 3 bases and J lost 9, with 21 bases in between. The germline V gene has CDR1 GTSNPN and CDR2 SVGIG (reference sequence). CDR3 length: 15 amino acids. Written as DNA, the CDR3 is TGTGCCTGGAGCGTTCGGACCTCTCACGGCGGCATTCAGTACTTC. It is translated as CAWSVRTSHGGIQYF. Combining the CDR3 with reference TRBV30 and TRBJ2-4 gives the whole variable domain SQTIHQWPATLVQPVGSPLSLECTVEGTSNPNLYWYRQAAGRGLQLLFYSVGIGQISSEVPQNLSASRPQDRQFILSSKKLLLSDSGFYLCAWSVRTSHGGIQYFGAGTRLSVL.

This clone was recorded a few times. CDR3 nucleotide sequence: TGCGCCAGCAGTGCACCCGGACATAACACCGGGGAGCTGTTTTTT. This translates into CASSAPGHNTGELFF. This chain connects TRBV10-1 to TRBJ2-2, with D possibly matching TRBD1 (5 bases). Germline V gene sequence: CDR1 WNHNN, CDR2 SYGVQD (reference sequence). V was clipped by 4 bases and J by 2 bases, with 11 bases between them. This CDR3 has 15 amino acids.

The chain uses TRBV9 and TRBJ2-2, with TRBD1 as a possible D gene (6 bases). The V end lost 4 bases, the J end lost 8 bases, and 12 bases lay between the germline ends. Germline assignment: CDR1 SGDLS and CDR2 YYNGEE. The CDR3 runs 13 residues. CDR3 in DNA: TGTGCCAGCAGCCCATTCAGGGGTGGGGAGCTGTTTTTT. It is translated as CASSPFRGGELFF.